Shown below are 5 T cell receptor beta chains from a single sample sequenced in a study of T cell repertoires in cytomegalovirus infection. TCRdb ran MiXCR on the reads and lists one entry per CDR3 protein. The profile shows roughly 280,000 distinct CDR3 sequences, roughly 13% of them singletons. Specimen: PBMCs. Receptors originate from a human donor in good health (CMV status not recorded). Some clones in this sample may be carry-over from other donors' samples.

The V call is TRBV28, the J call TRBJ2-1; TRBD2 is a possible D gene (5 bases). CDR3 size: 10 residues. Looked up from germline, CDR1 is MDHEN and CDR2 is SYDVKM. Trimming took off 8 bases at V and 10 bases at J, with 9 bases between the two ends. The DNA for the CDR3 is TGTGCCAGCTCCGGGGAAGAGCAGTTCTTC. Translating it yields CASSGEEQFF.

In its sample, this clonotype was seen many times. The chain recombines TRBV6-2 or TRBV6-3 with TRBJ1-3; a weak D match, TRBD1 (5 bases). CDR1 is MNHEY, CDR2 SVGEGT, per germline. The CDR3 spans 19 residues. Trimming cost V 4 bases and J 3 bases, with 25 bases left between them. The CDR3 nucleotides are TGTGCCAGCAGTTCGTCACCGGCAAACCCGACAGCACATGGAAACACCATATATTTT. Its translation is CASSSSPANPTAHGNTIYF.

This clonotype was found many times. The chain carries TRBV7-2 and TRBJ1-5; D possibly corresponds to TRBD1 (5 bases). Germline CDR1 SGHTA, CDR2 FQGNSA. CDR3 length: 14 residues. Trimming left V 0 bases short and J 6 bases short, with 9 bases between. For the CDR3, the DNA is TGTGCCAGCAGCTTAGCGCAGGGCTCTCAGCCCCAGCATTTT. Its protein product is CASSLAQGSQPQHF. Full variable domain (remainder filled in from reference TRBV7-2 and TRBJ1-5): GAGVSQSPSNKVTEKGKDVELRCDPISGHTALYWYRQSLGQGLEFLIYFQGNSAPDKSGLPSDRFSAERTGGSVSTLTIQRTQQEDSAVYLCASSLAQGSQPQHFGDGTRLSIL.

This clonotype was seen a handful of times. J is TRBJ2-1 and V is TRBV29-1; possible D gene TRBD2, 6 bases. The CDR3 spans 14 residues. Between the trimmed V and J ends, which lost 8 bases and 5 bases, there was a span of 19 bases. Per the germline V gene, CDR1 is SQVTM and CDR2 is ANQGSEA. The CDR3 DNA follows: TGCAGCACTCGATTGGGGACTGGGAACAATGAGCAGTTCTTC. Residues: CSTRLGTGNNEQFF.

This clonotype has ten or more counts. The rearrangement links TRBV15 to TRBJ2-5, with D perhaps TRBD1 or TRBD2 (5 bases each). Trimming stripped 1 base from V and 4 bases from J, with 10 bases between. Per the germline V gene, CDR1 is LNHNV and CDR2 is YYDKDF (reference sequence). This CDR3 has 14 residues. In DNA form, the CDR3 reads TGTGCCACCAGCAGAGTCCTAGGGACAGAGACCCAGTACTTC. Translation gives CATSRVLGTETQYF. Filled out from reference TRBV15 and TRBJ2-5, the complete variable domain reads DAMVIQNPRYQVTQFGKPVTLSCSQTLNHNVMYWYQQKSSQAPKLLFHYYDKDFNNEADTPDNFQSRRPNTSFCFLDIRSPGLGDTAMYLCATSRVLGTETQYFGPGTRLLVL.